This T cell receptor (beta chain) was captured by sequencing in a study of blood T cell repertoires in COVID-19. Study at large: Acute and convalescent COVID-19 samples came from the United States, Italy and Spain.

Profiled with immunoSEQ multiplex PCR; TCRdb holds only in-frame clones, not every one. The sample lists more than 250,000 clones; approximately 88% were seen once. A Seattle source enrolled patients during active infection and followed them longitudinally. The sample consisted of peripheral blood. This TCR was recovered from a woman aged 25 to 45 with COVID-19, enrolled during active disease.

The CDR3 loop reads CASQENTEAFF. The CDR3 DNA sequence: TGTGCCAGTCAGGAGAACACTGAAGCTTTCTTT. The V and J genes are TRBV7-6 and TRBJ1-1, with D hard to call. Germline CDR1 SGHVS, CDR2 FNYEAQ. With 9 bases removed from V and 1 base from J, the gap between germline ends came to 6 bases. This CDR3 is built from 11 residues.